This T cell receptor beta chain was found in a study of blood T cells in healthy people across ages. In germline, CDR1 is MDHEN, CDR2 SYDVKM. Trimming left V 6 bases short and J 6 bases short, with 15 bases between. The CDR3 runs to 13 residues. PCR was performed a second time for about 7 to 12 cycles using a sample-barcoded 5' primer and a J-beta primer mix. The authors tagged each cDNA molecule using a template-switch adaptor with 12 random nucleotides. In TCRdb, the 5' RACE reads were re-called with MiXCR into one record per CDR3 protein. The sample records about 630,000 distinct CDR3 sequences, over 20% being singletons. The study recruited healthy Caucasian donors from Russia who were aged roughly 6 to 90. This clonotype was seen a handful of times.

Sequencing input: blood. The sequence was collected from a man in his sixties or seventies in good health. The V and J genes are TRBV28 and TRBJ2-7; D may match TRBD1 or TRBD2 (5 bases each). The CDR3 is CASSPTGQVEQYF. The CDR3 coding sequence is TGTGCCAGCAGCCCAACGGGGCAAGTCGAGCAGTACTTC.